These T cell receptor beta chains were read from a single sample in a study of T cell repertoires in cytomegalovirus infection. No antigen has been assigned to these receptors. TCRdb ran MiXCR on the reads and lists one entry per CDR3 protein. This repertoire shows roughly 170,000 distinct CDR3 sequences, about 20% found once; its top ten account for about 25%. Sequencing was performed on CD8+ T cells from cultured PBMCs, taken from culture after CMV antigen stimulation. These receptors were obtained from a human donor in good health (CMV status not recorded). Some clones in this sample may be carry-over from other donors' samples. Both conserved end residues are part of each CDR3. Fields, in order: J gene, D gene, V gene, clone size, CDR3 protein, CDR3 DNA. The D gene is left open where the match is weak. Rows may omit the clone size; those that give it use once, few, many or a size class.

TRBJ1-1,-,TRBV30,few,CAWSAIDGMNTEAFF,TGTGCCTGGAGTGCAATTGACGGGATGAACACTGAAGCTTTCTTT
TRBJ2-3,TRBD2,TRBV27,-,CASSLGGSRDTQYF,TGTGCCAGCAGTTTGGGGGGGTCGAGAGATACGCAGTATTTT
TRBJ2-1,TRBD2,TRBV7-8,few,CASSLGRTSVISYNEQFF,TGTGCCAGCAGCTTAGGACGGACTAGCGTAATCTCCTACAATGAGCAGTTCTTC
TRBJ2-3,TRBD2,TRBV5-8,-,CASSSGGTSTDTQYF,TGTGCCAGCAGCTCGGGGGGTACTAGCACAGATACGCAGTATTTT
TRBJ1-1,-,TRBV12-3/TRBV12-4,few,CASSFPRGGTTEAFF,TGTGCCAGCAGTTTTCCCCGAGGGGGGACCACTGAAGCTTTCTTT
TRBJ1-5,-,TRBV12-3/TRBV12-4,-,CASSPSGQPQHF,TGTGCCAGCAGCCCCTCGGGTCAGCCCCAGCATTTT
TRBJ2-2,-,TRBV4-3,many,CASSEGTTNTGELFF,TGCGCCAGCAGCGAAGGGACAACGAACACCGGGGAGCTGTTTTTT
TRBJ1-5,-,TRBV27,-,CASSLFRQQPQHF,TGTGCCAGCAGTTTATTCCGACAACAGCCCCAGCATTTT
TRBJ2-1,TRBD2,TRBV7-2,few,CASSLRGLAGGPSSYNEQFF,TGTGCCAGCAGCTTGAGGGGACTAGCGGGGGGACCAAGCTCCTACAATGAGCAGTTCTTC
TRBJ1-3,-,TRBV14,-,CASSQVQSGGNTIYF,TGTGCCAGCAGCCAAGTTCAGAGTGGTGGAAACACCATATATTTT
TRBJ1-1,-,TRBV12-3/TRBV12-4,few,CASSAMNTEAFF,TGTGCCAGCAGTGCAATGAACACTGAAGCTTTCTTT
TRBJ2-2,-,TRBV29-1,few,CSVEGVGTGELFF,TGCAGCGTTGAGGGCGTTGGGACCGGGGAGCTGTTTTTT
TRBJ1-1,TRBD1,TRBV29-1,-,CSVGMGQDHEAFF,TGCAGCGTTGGGATGGGACAGGATCATGAAGCTTTCTTT
TRBJ1-1,-,TRBV12-3/TRBV12-4,-,CASSLKGFEAFF,TGTGCCAGCAGTTTAAAGGGGTTTGAAGCTTTCTTT
TRBJ2-7,TRBD1,TRBV6-1,-,CASSPLLPDRNGRNSYEQYF,TGTGCCAGCAGTCCCCTGCTACCGGACAGGAACGGGCGAAACTCCTACGAGCAGTACTTC
TRBJ2-3,-,TRBV4-3,few,CASSQFGARERTDTQYF,TGCGCCAGCAGCCAATTCGGGGCACGGGAGCGCACAGATACGCAGTATTTT
TRBJ2-2,TRBD2,TRBV4-3,-,CASSQDLAGGPNTGELFF,TGCGCCAGCAGCCAAGATCTAGCGGGGGGTCCGAACACCGGGGAGCTGTTTTTT